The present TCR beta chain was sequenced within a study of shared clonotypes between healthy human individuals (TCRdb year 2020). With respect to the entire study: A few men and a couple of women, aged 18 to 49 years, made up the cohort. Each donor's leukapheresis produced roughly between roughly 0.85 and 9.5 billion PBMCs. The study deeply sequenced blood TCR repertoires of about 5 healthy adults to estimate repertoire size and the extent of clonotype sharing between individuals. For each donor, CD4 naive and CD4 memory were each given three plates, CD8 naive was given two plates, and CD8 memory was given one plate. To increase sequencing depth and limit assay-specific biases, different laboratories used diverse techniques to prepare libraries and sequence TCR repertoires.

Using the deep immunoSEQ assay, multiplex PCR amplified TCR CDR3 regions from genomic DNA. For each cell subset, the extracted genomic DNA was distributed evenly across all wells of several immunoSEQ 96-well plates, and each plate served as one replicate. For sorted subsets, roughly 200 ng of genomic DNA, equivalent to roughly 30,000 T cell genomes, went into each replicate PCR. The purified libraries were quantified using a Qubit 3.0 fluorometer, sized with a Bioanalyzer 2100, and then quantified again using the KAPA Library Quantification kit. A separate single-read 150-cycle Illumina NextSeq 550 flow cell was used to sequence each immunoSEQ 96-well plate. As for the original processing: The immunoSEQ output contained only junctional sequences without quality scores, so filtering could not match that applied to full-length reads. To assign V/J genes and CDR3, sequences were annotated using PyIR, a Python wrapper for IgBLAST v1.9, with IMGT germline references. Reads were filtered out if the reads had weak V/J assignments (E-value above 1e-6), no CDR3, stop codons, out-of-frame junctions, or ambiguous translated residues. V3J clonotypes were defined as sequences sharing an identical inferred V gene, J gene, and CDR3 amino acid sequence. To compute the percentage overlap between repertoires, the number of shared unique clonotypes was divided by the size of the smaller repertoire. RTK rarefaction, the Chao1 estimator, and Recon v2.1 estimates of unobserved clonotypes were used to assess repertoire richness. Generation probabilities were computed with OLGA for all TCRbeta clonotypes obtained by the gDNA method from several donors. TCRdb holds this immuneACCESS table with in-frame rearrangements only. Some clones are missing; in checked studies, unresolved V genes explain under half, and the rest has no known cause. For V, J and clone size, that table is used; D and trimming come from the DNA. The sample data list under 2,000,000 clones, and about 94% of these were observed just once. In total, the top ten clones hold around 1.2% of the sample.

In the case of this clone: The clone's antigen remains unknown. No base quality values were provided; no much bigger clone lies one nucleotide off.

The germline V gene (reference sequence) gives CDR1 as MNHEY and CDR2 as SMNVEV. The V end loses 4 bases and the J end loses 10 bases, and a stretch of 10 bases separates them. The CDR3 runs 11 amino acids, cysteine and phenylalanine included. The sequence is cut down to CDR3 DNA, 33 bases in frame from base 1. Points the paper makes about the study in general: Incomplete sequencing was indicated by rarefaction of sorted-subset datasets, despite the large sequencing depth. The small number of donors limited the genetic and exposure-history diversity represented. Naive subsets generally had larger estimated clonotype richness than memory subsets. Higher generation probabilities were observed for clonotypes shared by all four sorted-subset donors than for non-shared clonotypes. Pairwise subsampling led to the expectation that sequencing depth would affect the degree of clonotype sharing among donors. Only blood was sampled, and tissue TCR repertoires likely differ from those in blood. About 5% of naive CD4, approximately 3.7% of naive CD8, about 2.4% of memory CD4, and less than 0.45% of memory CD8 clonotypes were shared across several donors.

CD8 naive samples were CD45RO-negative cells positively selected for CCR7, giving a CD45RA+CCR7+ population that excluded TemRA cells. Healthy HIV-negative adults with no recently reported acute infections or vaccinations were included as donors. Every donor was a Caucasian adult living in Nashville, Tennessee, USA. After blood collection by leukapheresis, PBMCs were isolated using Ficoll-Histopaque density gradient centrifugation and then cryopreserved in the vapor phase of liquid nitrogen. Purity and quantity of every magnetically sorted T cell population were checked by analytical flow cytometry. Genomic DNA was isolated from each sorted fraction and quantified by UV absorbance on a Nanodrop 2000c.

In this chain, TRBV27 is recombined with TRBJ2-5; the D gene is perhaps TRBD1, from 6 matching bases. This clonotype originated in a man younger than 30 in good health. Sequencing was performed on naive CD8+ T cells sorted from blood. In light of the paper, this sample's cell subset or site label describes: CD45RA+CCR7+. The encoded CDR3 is CASSSGVGQYF. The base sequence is TGTGCCAGCAGTTCAGGGGTGGGCCAGTACTTC.